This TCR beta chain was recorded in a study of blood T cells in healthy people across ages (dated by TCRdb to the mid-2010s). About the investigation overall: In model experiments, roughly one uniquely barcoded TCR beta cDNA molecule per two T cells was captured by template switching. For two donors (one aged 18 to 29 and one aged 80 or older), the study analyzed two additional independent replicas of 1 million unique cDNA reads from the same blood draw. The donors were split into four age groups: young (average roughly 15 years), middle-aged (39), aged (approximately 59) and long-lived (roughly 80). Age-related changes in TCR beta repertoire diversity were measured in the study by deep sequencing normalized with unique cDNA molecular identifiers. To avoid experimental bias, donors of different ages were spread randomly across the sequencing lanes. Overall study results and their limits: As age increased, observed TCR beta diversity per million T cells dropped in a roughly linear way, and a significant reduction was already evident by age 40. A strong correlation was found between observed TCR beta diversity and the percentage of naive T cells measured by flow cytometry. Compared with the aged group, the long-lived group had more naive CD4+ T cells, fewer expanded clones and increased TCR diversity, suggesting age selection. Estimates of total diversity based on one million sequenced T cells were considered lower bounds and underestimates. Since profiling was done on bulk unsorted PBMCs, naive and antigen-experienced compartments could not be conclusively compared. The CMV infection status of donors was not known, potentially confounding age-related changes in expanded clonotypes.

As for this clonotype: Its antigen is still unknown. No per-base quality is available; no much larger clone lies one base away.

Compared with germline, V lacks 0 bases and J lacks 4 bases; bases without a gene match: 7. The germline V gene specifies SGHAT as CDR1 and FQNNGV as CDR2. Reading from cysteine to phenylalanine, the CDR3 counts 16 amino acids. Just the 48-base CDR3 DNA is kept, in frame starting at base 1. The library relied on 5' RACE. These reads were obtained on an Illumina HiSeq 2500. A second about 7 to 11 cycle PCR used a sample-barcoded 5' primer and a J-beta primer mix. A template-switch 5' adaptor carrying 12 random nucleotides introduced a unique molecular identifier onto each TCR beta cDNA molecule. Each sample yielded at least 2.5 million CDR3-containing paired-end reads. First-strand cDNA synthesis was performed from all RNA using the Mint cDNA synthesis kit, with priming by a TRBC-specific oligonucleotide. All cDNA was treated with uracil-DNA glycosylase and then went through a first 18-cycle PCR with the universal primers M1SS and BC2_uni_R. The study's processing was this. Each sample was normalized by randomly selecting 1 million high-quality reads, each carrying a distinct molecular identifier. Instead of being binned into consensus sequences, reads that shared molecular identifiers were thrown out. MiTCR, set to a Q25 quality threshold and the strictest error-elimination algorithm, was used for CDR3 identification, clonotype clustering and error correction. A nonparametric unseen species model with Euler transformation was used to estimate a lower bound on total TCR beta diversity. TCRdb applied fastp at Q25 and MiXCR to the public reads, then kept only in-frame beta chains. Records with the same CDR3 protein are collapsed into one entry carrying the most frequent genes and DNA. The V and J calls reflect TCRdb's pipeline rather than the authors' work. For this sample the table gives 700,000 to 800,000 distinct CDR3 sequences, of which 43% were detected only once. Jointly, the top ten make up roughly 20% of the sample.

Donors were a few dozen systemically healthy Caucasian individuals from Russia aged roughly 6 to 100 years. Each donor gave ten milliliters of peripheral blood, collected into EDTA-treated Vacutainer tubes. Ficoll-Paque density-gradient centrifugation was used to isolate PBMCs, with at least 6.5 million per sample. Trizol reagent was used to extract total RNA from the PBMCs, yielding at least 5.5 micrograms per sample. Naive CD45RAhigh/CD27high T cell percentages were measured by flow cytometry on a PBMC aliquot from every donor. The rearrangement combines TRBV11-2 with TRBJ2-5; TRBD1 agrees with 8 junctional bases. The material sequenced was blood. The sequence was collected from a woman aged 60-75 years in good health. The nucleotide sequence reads TGTGCCAGCAGCTTAGACGTGACAGGGGCGGGAGAGACCCAGTACTTC. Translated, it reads CASSLDVTGAGETQYF.